The rows below give T cell receptor beta chains drawn from one sample of a study of shared clonotypes between healthy human individuals. Libraries were prepared by immunoSEQ multiplex PCR; TCRdb keeps only in-frame clonotypes and omits some of them. Of under 650,000 clones listed, 96% are singletons. Sequencing used naive CD4+ T cells sorted from blood. Receptors originate from a woman aged 25-40 years in good health. Each CDR3 is given without its conserved first and last residue.

len	j_gene	v_gene	CDR3aa
11	TRBJ1-2	TRBV2	ASSDRPDYGYT
15	TRBJ2-1	TRBV11-2	ASSLGKTSSSYNEQF
13	TRBJ2-6	TRBV19	ASSTTGSGANVLT
11	NA	TRBV5-4	ASSLGGSGEQY
17	TRBJ1-4	TRBV7-9	ASSLEGWTGGPLDEKLF
14	TRBJ1-5	TRBV6-1	ASSGSGDLGNQPQH
14	TRBJ2-7	TRBV11-2	ASSRGSGVTYYEQY
15	TRBJ2-7	TRBV10-3	AISRAGTSGNSYEQY
14	TRBJ2-6	TRBV7-6	ASSRTPPSGANVLT
14	TRBJ2-2	TRBV19	ASSIGGRAPLGELF
12	TRBJ2-7	TRBV11-2	ASSSLTGGNEQY
14	TRBJ2-1	TRBV11-2	ASSLASAATYNEQF
11	TRBJ1-1	TRBV2	ASASDFNTEAF
13	TRBJ2-7	TRBV11-2	ASSSGQRATYEQY
12	TRBJ1-1	TRBV5-5	ASSLVQWTPEAF
12	TRBJ2-7	TRBV11-2	ASRHLAGVTEQY
13	TRBJ1-4	TRBV7-9	ASSAIERGLRKLF
10	TRBJ2-1	TRBV28	ASSITPDEQF
12	TRBJ2-7	TRBV28	ASTLPGESYEQY
11	TRBJ1-2	TRBV10-3	AMLRDRDGGYT
12	TRBJ1-1	TRBV10-3	AISEGGIGTEAF
12	TRBJ2-7	TRBV6-6	ASSYTERWIEQY
12	TRBJ1-5	TRBV10-3	AISEDSSNQPQH